This TCR beta chain emerged from a study of blood T cell repertoires in COVID-19. Overall study: The United States, Italy and Spain supplied acute and convalescent COVID-19 samples.

Per the original data handling: The authors estimated nucleated cell counts from reference gene primer amplification. Sequencing was performed with immunoSEQ multiplex PCR; in TCRdb, only in-frame clones are kept and a portion is missing. V, J and clone size are those of that table, while D and trimming were read from the DNA. The sample contains around 56,000 clones, less than 85% of which appear only once. The sample comprised peripheral blood. The sequence was obtained from a woman in her seventies with acute or convalescent COVID-19.

CDR3 sequence (DNA): TGCGCCAGCAGCTTGTCACTCTCTGGAAACACCATATATTTT. Protein: CASSLSLSGNTIYF. J is TRBJ1-3 and V is TRBV5-1; no reliable D call. V dropped 1 base and J dropped 0 bases, with 5 bases sitting between them. Germline CDR1 SGHRS, CDR2 YFSETQ. The CDR3 covers 14 residues.